This passage covers 9 T cell receptor beta chains from one sample sequenced in a study of T cells in Graves' hyperthyroidism and ophthalmopathy. RNA transcripts yielded amplified TCR beta CDR3 regions. First-round RT-PCR with HTBI primers amplified the TCR CDR3 region. TCRdb analysed the multiplex PCR reads with MiXCR anew, one entry per CDR3 protein. Counted here are 500,000 to 650,000 distinct CDR3 sequences, under 20% occurring once; the ten biggest clones make up approximately 18%. Sequencing was done on a sample of blood. The receptors here all came from a woman under 30 with Graves' ophthalmopathy.

The chain has TRBV2 and TRBJ1-1, with 9 bases fitting TRBD1. CDR1 is SNHLY, CDR2 FYNNEI, per germline. The CDR3 covers 13 residues. Germline trimming cut 7 bases from V and 8 bases from J; bases unmatched to any gene: 8. The CDR3 DNA sequence: TGTGCCAGCACTGGACAGGGGAGGTTAGAAGCTTTCTTT. Amino acid sequence: CASTGQGRLEAFF.

There are many counts of this clonotype. This sequence joins TRBV6-6 and TRBJ2-1; 9 bases agree with TRBD2. From germline, CDR1 is MNHNY and CDR2 SVGAGI (reference sequence). V shed 2 bases and J 9 bases; nucleotides not matched to a gene: 8. The CDR3 is made up of 15 amino acids. This CDR3 reads CASSYGPSGVGEQFF. The CDR3 DNA reads TGTGCCAGCAGTTACGGACCTAGCGGGGTTGGTGAGCAGTTCTTC.

The chain has TRBV28 and TRBJ2-5; TRBD2 matches 7 bases. The CDR3 covers 14 residues. V trimming: 2 bases; J trimming: 5 bases; junction bases outside the gene matches: 5. Looked up from germline, CDR1 is MDHEN and CDR2 is SYDVKM. The CDR3 DNA is TGTGCCAGCAGTTTAATGGCGGGAGATGAGACCCAGTACTTC. Amino acids: CASSLMAGDETQYF.

This chain joins TRBV3-1 and TRBJ2-7; 7 positions match TRBD2. CDR3 length: 16 amino acids. With V trimmed by 0 bases and J by 6 bases, 11 bases remained unmatched. CDR1 and CDR2 from the germline V gene are LGHDT and YNNKEL (reference sequence). This CDR3 reads CASSQDWTGGTAEQYF. In nucleotides, the CDR3 is TGTGCCAGCAGCCAAGATTGGACGGGGGGTACTGCCGAGCAGTACTTC.

Ten or more counts support this clonotype. The CDR3 bases are TGTGCCACCAGTCCCCGTAGCCTAGCGGGAGACACAGATACGCAGTATTTT. Translation gives CATSPRSLAGDTDTQYF. This chain links TRBV24-1 with TRBJ2-3, with 10 bases matching TRBD2. This CDR3 has 17 amino acids. V was pared by 6 bases and J by 2 bases, with 10 bases of the junction left unmatched. CDR1 is KGHDR, CDR2 SFDVKD, per germline.

This clonotype was seen ten or more times. The V call is TRBV12-3 or TRBV12-4, the J call TRBJ2-1; D not certain. The CDR3 contains 15 residues. Trimming took 4 bases from V and 7 from J, leaving 17 bases between them. The CDR3 DNA reads TGTGCCAGCAGTTCACCCGGAGCCCTGCGGAATGAGCAGTTCTTC. Its translation: CASSSPGALRNEQFF.

This clonotype was seen at least ten times. This chain connects TRBV20-1 to TRBJ1-2; D remains unclear. This CDR3 is 12 amino acids long. V gave up 1 base and J gave up 4 bases, with 7 bases separating them. The germline gives CDR1 DFQATT, CDR2 SNEGSKA (reference sequence). The CDR3 is CSARGQLYGYTF. For the CDR3, the DNA is TGCAGTGCTAGAGGGCAGCTCTATGGCTACACCTTC.

The table lists this clonotype with many counts. The chain uses TRBV14 and TRBJ1-1; possibly TRBD1 for D (5 bases). Germline V gene data show CDR1 as SGHDN and CDR2 as FVKESK. The CDR3 spans 13 residues. V was shortened by 3 bases and J by 9 bases, with 14 bases between the two germline ends. CDR3 sequence: CASSQLEGSKAFF. In nucleotides, the CDR3 is TGTGCCAGCAGCCAGTTGGAGGGGAGTAAAGCTTTCTTT. Full variable domain (rest looked up from reference TRBV14 and TRBJ1-1): EAGVTQFPSHSVIEKGQTVTLRCDPISGHDNLYWYRRVMGKEIKFLLHFVKESKQDESGMPNNRFLAERTGGTYSTLKVQPAELEDSGVYFCASSQLEGSKAFFGQGTRLTVV.

The sample holds many counts of this clonotype. The gene calls are TRBV7-8 and TRBJ2-7; D may be TRBD1 or TRBD2 (5 bases each). CDR1 is SGHVS and CDR2 is FQNEAQ in the germline V gene. The CDR3 totals 15 residues. Trimming removed 1 base at V and 5 bases at J, with 15 bases between. CDR3 region: CASSLGAGTLNEQYF. Here the CDR3 DNA reads TGTGCCAGCAGCTTAGGGGCAGGGACCCTCAACGAGCAGTACTTC.